These 17 T cell receptor beta chains were all obtained from the same sample, sequenced in a study of blood T cell repertoires in COVID-19. Using immunoSEQ multiplex PCR, the repertoire was profiled, and TCRdb retains in-frame clones only, with some absent. In the table there are about 46,000 clones, 80% to 90% of which are singletons. Material for sequencing was peripheral blood. These receptors were obtained from a human donor in a cohort sampled during active COVID-19. The donor label of this sample is uncertain.

J is TRBJ1-2 and V is TRBV29-1, with 7 bases identical to TRBD1. The CDR3 is 13 residues long. Germline-derived CDR1 and CDR2 are SQVTM and ANQGSEA. V lost 4 bases to trimming and J lost 8 bases; unmatched junction nucleotides: 10. CDR3 sequence (DNA): TGCAGCGTTGCACCTTACAGGGGTAGGGGCTACACCTTC. Its protein is CSVAPYRGRGYTF.

The chain uses TRBV18 and TRBJ2-7; 12 bases align to TRBD1. Germline values: CDR1 KGHSH, CDR2 LQKENI. After removal of 4 bases from V and 4 bases from J, the junction contained 5 bases not matched to a gene. This CDR3 has 15 residues. CDR3 loop: CASSQPGQGAYEQYF. In DNA, the CDR3 is TGTGCCAGCTCACAACCGGGACAGGGGGCTTACGAGCAGTACTTC. Complete variable domain (other parts from reference TRBV18 and TRBJ2-7): NAGVMQNPRHLVRRRGQEARLRCSPMKGHSHVYWYRQLPEEGLKFMVYLQKENIIDESGMPKERFSAEFPKEGPSILRIQQVVRGDSAAYFCASSQPGQGAYEQYFGPGTRLTVT.

V usage is TRBV5-1 and J usage is TRBJ2-7; 8 bases agree with TRBD2. The J segment lost 0 bases and the V segment lost 4 bases, leaving 15 bases of the junction unmatched. CDR1 is SGHRS and CDR2 is YFSETQ in the germline V gene. CDR3 length equals 18 residues. This CDR3 is CASSLTWNSGGSSYEQYF. The CDR3 coding sequence is TGCGCCAGCAGCCTGACCTGGAACAGCGGGGGTAGCTCCTACGAGCAGTACTTC.

This chain connects TRBV19 to TRBJ1-1; D not resolved. The V and J ends lost 4 bases and 0 bases respectively, with 3 bases between them. Germline V gene data show CDR1 as LNHDA and CDR2 as SQIVND (reference sequence). The CDR3 has 12 amino acids. Here the CDR3 DNA reads TGTGCCAGTAGTAACATGAACACTGAAGCTTTCTTT. It is translated as CASSNMNTEAFF.

CDR3 region: CAISAALPGQGTEAFF. Here the CDR3 DNA reads TGTGCCATCAGTGCGGCCCTCCCGGGACAGGGGACGGAAGCTTTCTTT. The chain links TRBV10-3 to TRBJ1-1; 10 positions agree with TRBD1. Trimming took 4 bases from V and 8 from J; bases not matched to a gene: 13. Looked up from germline, CDR1 is ENHRY and CDR2 is SYGVKD. This CDR3 has 16 amino acids.

This chain links TRBV5-6 with TRBJ1-2; TRBD1 matches 9 bases. V was pared by 4 bases and J by 8 bases, with 12 bases of the junction left unmatched. In germline, CDR1 is SGHDT, CDR2 YYEEEE. CDR3 size: 15 residues. The CDR3 DNA sequence: TGTGCCAGCAGCCGAGCCGGACAGGGGTCTCTCGGCTACACCTTC. Protein sequence: CASSRAGQGSLGYTF.

This clone showed up just a few times. The V gene is TRBV11-2, the J gene TRBJ1-1; D is ambiguous. The CDR3 has 13 amino acids. Looked up from germline, CDR1 is SGHAT and CDR2 is FQNNGV. With 0 bases removed from V and 7 bases from J, the gap between germline ends came to 9 bases. The CDR3 sequence: CASSLDVVYEAFF. CDR3 coding DNA: TGTGCCAGCAGCTTAGATGTGGTCTATGAAGCTTTCTTT.

The V call is TRBV7-6, the J call TRBJ1-6; TRBD1 is a possible D gene (5 bases). With 5 bases removed from V and 0 bases from J, the gap between germline ends came to 17 bases. Germline values: CDR1 SGHVS, CDR2 FNYEAQ. The CDR3 is made up of 18 amino acids. The CDR3 nucleotides are TGTGCCAGCAGCCGCGGACGAGACAGAAGCTCCTATAATTCACCCCTCCACTTT. Its protein is CASSRGRDRSSYNSPLHF. The variable domain in full, completed from reference TRBV7-6 and TRBJ1-6, reads GAGVSQSPRYKVTKRGQDVALRCDPISGHVSLYWYRQALGQGPEFLTYFNYEAQQDKSGLPNDRFSAERPEGSISTLTIQRTEQRDSAMYRCASSRGRDRSSYNSPLHFGNGTRLTVT.

This clone showed up just a few times. The CDR3 DNA sequence: TGTGCCAGCACCCTTGGGTACGGGACAGCCGCGAACACCGGGGAGCTGTTTTTT. The encoded protein is CASTLGYGTAANTGELFF. This chain links TRBV7-8 with TRBJ2-2, with 7 bases that match TRBD1. Germline V gene data show CDR1 as SGHVS and CDR2 as FQNEAQ. V shed 7 bases, J shed 0 bases, and the junction held 14 bases outside the gene matches. The CDR3 is made up of 18 amino acids.

The chain uses TRBV24-1 and TRBJ1-1, with D unclear. Germline V lookup: CDR1 KGHDR, CDR2 SFDVKD. The length of the CDR3 is 10 residues. Trimming left V 6 bases short and J 7 bases short, with 5 bases between. The DNA of the CDR3 is TGTGCCACCAGTTCACATGAAGCTTTCTTT. Translation gives CATSSHEAFF.

The V gene is TRBV10-3, the J gene TRBJ1-1; TRBD1 matches 7 bases. CDR1 and CDR2 (germline): ENHRY, SYGVKD. Trimming cost V 10 bases and J 1 base; bases outside gene matches: 12. The CDR3 sequence is 15 residues long. The CDR3 region is CATSRAGTENTEAFF. The CDR3 DNA reads as TGTGCCACCTCAAGAGCCGGGACAGAGAACACTGAAGCTTTCTTT.

The chain carries TRBV19 and TRBJ2-2, with 8 bases matching TRBD1. This CDR3 region has 15 residues. V shed 7 bases, J shed 2 bases, and the junction held 6 bases outside the gene matches. Germline CDR1 reads LNHDA; CDR2 reads SQIVND (reference sequence). The CDR3 reads CASTRTGINTGELFF. In nucleotides, the CDR3 is TGTGCCAGTACTCGGACAGGGATTAACACCGGGGAGCTGTTTTTT.

The J gene is TRBJ2-2, the V gene TRBV19, with D tentatively TRBD2 (6 bases). Between the trimmed V and J ends, which lost 7 bases and 0 bases, there was a span of 24 bases. The germline V gene encodes CDR1 LNHDA and CDR2 SQIVND (reference sequence). The CDR3 runs to 19 residues. Written as DNA, the CDR3 is TGTGCCAGTAAAGGAGGGAGGCAGCAAACCGGGGCGAACACCGGGGAGCTGTTTTTT. Its translation is CASKGGRQQTGANTGELFF. The full variable domain, rest sourced from reference TRBV19 and TRBJ2-2, is DGGITQSPKYLFRKEGQNVTLSCEQNLNHDAMYWYRQDPGQGLRLIYYSQIVNDFQKGDIAEGYSVSREKKESFPLTVTSAQKNPTAFYLCASKGGRQQTGANTGELFFGEGSRLTVL.

The chain is built from TRBV11-3 and TRBJ2-2; D perhaps matches TRBD1 (6 bases). Germline loops: CDR1 SGHNT, CDR2 YENEEA. V lost 4 bases to trimming and J lost 6 bases, with 15 bases between them. The CDR3 spans 15 residues. CDR3 nucleotides: TGTGCCAGCAGCTCAACCTCAGGGGCCCCCGGGGAGCTGTTTTTT. This translates into CASSSTSGAPGELFF.

The rearrangement joins TRBV20-1 to TRBJ1-3; D gene uncertain. Deletions cut 3 bases from V and 4 bases from J, with 19 bases between. This CDR3 has 16 residues. The germline V gene has CDR1 DFQATT and CDR2 SNEGSKA (reference sequence). CDR3 bases: TGCAGTGCTAGTGACGCATCGACCCGGAGGGGAAACACCATATATTTT. Protein product: CSASDASTRRGNTIYF.

This chain links TRBV7-3 with TRBJ1-2; TRBD1 agrees at 12 bases. V trimming: 4 bases; J trimming: 7 bases; junction bases outside the gene matches: 4. Germline V gene sequence: CDR1 SGHTA, CDR2 FQGTGA. The CDR3 has 14 amino acids. The CDR3 loop reads CASSSGTGGGGYTF. CDR3 bases: TGTGCCAGCAGCTCCGGGACAGGGGGCGGTGGCTACACCTTC.

Only one count was recorded for this clone. This chain uses TRBV10-3 with TRBJ1-2, with TRBD1 matching 7 bases. Germline-derived CDR1 and CDR2 are ENHRY and SYGVKD. This CDR3 has 13 residues. The ends lost 5 bases at V and 3 bases at J; junction bases unmatched: 3. CDR3 DNA: TGTGCCATCAGTCCAGGGGGGTACTATGGCTACACCTTC. It codes for CAISPGGYYGYTF.